Presented here are 3 T cell receptor beta chains from one specimen sequenced in a study of T cells in women clearing cervical HPV infection. Repertoires were generated with immunoSEQ multiplex PCR, while TCRdb's copy carries only in-frame clones and drops some. This sample carries over 25,000 clones, with 7.8% going to the ten biggest clones. The material sequenced was blood buffy coat. Every receptor here comes from a woman aged 18-70 years with a cervical HPV16 infection that either progressed to CIN3+ or cleared (not recorded which).

In the case of this clone: The observed sequence ends 3 residues before the CDR3 terminus, with the missing tail filled in from the germline J gene. The chain couples TRBV2 to TRBJ2-7; 11 bases match TRBD2. V trimming: 7 bases; J trimming: 4 bases; junction bases outside the gene matches: 15. The CDR3 spans 17 residues. Germline assignment: CDR1 SNHLY and CDR2 FYNNEI. The CDR3 region is CASTPLASSGRRYEQYF. The sequenced part of the CDR3 DNA is TGTGCCAGCACACCTCTAGCTTCTAGCGGGAGGCGGTACGAG.

A note on this clone: The read stops 3 residues short of the end of the CDR3; the missing end is completed from the germline J gene. The genes are TRBV11-2 and TRBJ2-7, with D possibly TRBD2 on 6 matching bases. The CDR3 runs 15 residues. V lost 0 bases and J lost 0, with 9 bases in between. CDR1 SGHAT and CDR2 FQNNGV come from the germline V gene. Here the CDR3 reads CASSLEPTSSYEQYF. Partial CDR3 DNA: TGTGCCAGCAGCTTAGAGCCGACTAGCTCCTACGAG.

Note on this clone: The DNA ends 3 residues before the CDR3 does, and the rest of the CDR3 is filled in from the germline J gene. V and J are TRBV4-2 and TRBJ2-5, with TRBD1 matching 7 bases. V lost 0 bases and J lost 5; bases outside the gene matches: 6. This CDR3 spans 15 amino acids. CDR1 LGHNA and CDR2 YNFKEQ come from the germline V gene. CDR3 residues: CASSQDWTGEETQYF. CDR3 DNA (partial): TGTGCCAGCAGCCAAGATTGGACAGGAGAGGAGACC.